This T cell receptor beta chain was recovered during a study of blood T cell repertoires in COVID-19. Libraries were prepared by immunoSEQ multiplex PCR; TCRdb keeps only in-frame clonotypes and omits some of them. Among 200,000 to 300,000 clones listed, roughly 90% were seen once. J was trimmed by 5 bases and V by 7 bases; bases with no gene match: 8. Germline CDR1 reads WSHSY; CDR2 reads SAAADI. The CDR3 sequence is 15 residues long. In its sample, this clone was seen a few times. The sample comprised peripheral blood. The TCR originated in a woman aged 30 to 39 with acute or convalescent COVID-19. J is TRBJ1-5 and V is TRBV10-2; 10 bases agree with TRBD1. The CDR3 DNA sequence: TGCGCCAGCACTGCGGACAGGGGGTCGTATCAGCCCCAGCATTTT. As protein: CASTADRGSYQPQHF.